This T cell receptor (beta chain) stems from a study of cytomegalovirus exposure and HLA in healthy donors. CDR1 and CDR2 from the germline V gene are SGHTA and FQGTGA. V shed 4 bases and J shed 9 bases, with 13 bases lying between them. This CDR3 is built from 13 residues. General observations from the study: When the data were analyzed later, several of the most significant clusters appeared to be linked to common viral pathogens.

As concerns this clone: The antigen is undetermined.

PCR employed 60 Vbeta and 13 Jbeta primers. TCRdb keeps only in-frame clones here, not all; method: immunoSEQ multiplex PCR. The sample consists of 95,000 to 150,000 clones, just under 75% of them appearing once. This chain joins TRBV7-3 and TRBJ2-1; maybe TRBD2 (6 bases). The sample was PBMCs. The source of this sequence is a man in his fifties or sixties in good health and CMV-seropositive. In nucleotides, the CDR3 is TGTGCCAGCAGCTCGGGAGCGGACGTTGAGCAGTTCTTC. Protein sequence: CASSSGADVEQFF.